These T cell receptor beta chains were read from a single sample in a study of cytotoxic CD8 clonotypes in ibrutinib-treated CLL. Assay used: immunoSEQ multiplex PCR; TCRdb lists only in-frame clones, some missing. This table holds roughly 38,000 clones, over 45% found once. Specimen: PBMCs, collected before ibrutinib treatment. Receptors originate from a human donor with chronic lymphocytic leukemia. Each CDR3 is given with its conserved first and last residue.

J gene	V gene	CDR3 protein
TRBJ1-5	TRBV4-1	CASSQGLGQGTISWPQHF
TRBJ1-1	TRBV28	CASSLPYTGNTEAFF
TRBJ2-7	TRBV28	CASSSSGATYEQYF
TRBJ2-3	TRBV7-7	CASSLGTSKGDTQYF
TRBJ2-7	TRBV7-2	CASSRMTGQAREQYF
TRBJ1-6	TRBV4-1	CASSRVAGQGYSYNSPLHF
TRBJ2-7	TRBV11-2	CASSSSVSYEQYF
TRBJ1-2	TRBV5-4	CASSLDWENYGYTF
TRBJ2-2	TRBV7-9	CASTPGSGELFF
TRBJ2-5	TRBV4-1	CASSHQERHRTGQQTQYF
TRBJ1-1	TRBV12-5	CASGLGVNTEAFF
TRBJ2-1	TRBV7-2	CASSPPGGLLLNEQFF
TRBJ2-7	TRBV4-2	CASRSAEDRGYEQYF
TRBJ2-7	TRBV10-3	CAISGATEGQTSHEQYF
TRBJ2-1	TRBV13	CASSLGLAGKQFF
TRBJ2-3	TRBV2	CASRVRTRGDTQYF
TRBJ2-7	TRBV7-2	CASSSQLAGGGEQYF
TRBJ1-6	TRBV5-6	CASSLAGSYNSPLHF
TRBJ2-3	TRBV18	CASSPRLTASTDTQYF
TRBJ1-4	TRBV4-1	CASSQEGGSLGEKLFF
TRBJ2-5	TRBV9	CASSVGSSGVGETQYF
TRBJ2-7	TRBV9	CASRQGAGEQYF
TRBJ2-7	TRBV4-1	CASSQVLSQQSSYEQYF
TRBJ1-4	TRBV7-9	CASSLATATNEKLFF
TRBJ1-3	TRBV7-7	CASSLTASSGNTIYF
TRBJ1-1	TRBV4-1	CASSQLRGQASTEAFF
TRBJ1-2	TRBV15	CATSGWLIGTGANYGYTF
TRBJ2-5	TRBV7-8	CASIKPGAGQYF
TRBJ2-2	TRBV9	CASSVGLAGPLWELFF
TRBJ2-6	TRBV25-1	CASRTAGANVLTF
TRBJ2-1	TRBV5-1	CASSWTTTYNEQFF
TRBJ1-1	TRBV28	CASSSRFAGDRGAFF
TRBJ1-6	TRBV27	CASSLWGPGKSSYNSPLHF
TRBJ1-1	TRBV7-2	CASSLVVSNTEAFF
TRBJ2-7	TRBV7-7	CASSLGTGDEQYF
TRBJ2-3	TRBV9	CASSGLLQGGDTQYF
TRBJ2-1	TRBV7-3	CASSPPGAYNEQFF